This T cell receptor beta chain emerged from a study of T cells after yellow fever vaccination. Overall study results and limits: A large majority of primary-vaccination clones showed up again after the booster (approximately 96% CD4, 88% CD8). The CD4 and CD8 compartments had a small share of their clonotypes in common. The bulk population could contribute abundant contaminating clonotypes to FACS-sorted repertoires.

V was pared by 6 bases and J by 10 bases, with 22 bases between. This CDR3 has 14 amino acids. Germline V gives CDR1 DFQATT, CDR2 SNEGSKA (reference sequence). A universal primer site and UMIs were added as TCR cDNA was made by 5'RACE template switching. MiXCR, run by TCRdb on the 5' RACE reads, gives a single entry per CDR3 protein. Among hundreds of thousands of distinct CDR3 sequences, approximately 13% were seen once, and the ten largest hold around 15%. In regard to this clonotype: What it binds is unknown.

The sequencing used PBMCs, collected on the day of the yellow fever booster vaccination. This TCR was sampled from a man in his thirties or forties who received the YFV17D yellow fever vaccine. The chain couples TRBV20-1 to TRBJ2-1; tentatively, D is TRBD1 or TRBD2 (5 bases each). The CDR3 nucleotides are TGCAGTGCAAAAGAGCGTACTGGGGGAGACGAGCAGTTCTTC. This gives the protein CSAKERTGGDEQFF.